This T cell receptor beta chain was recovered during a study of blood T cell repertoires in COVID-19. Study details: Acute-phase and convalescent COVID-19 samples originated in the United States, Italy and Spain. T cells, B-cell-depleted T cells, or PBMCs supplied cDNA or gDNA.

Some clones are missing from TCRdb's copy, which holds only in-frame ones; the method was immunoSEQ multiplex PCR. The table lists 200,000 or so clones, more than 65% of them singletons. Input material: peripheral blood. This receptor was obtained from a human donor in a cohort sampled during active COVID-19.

CDR3 sequence: CASSSTVVTSDGYTF. In nucleotides, the CDR3 is TGCGCCAGCAGCTCCACGGTTGTCACGAGCGATGGCTACACCTTC. The chain carries TRBV5-1 and TRBJ1-2; D not resolved. This CDR3 contains 15 residues. Germline loops: CDR1 SGHRS, CDR2 YFSETQ. Trimming removed 3 bases at V and 6 bases at J, with 18 bases between. The whole variable domain, remainder taken from reference TRBV5-1 and TRBJ1-2, is KAGVTQTPRYLIKTRGQQVTLSCSPISGHRSVSWYQQTPGQGLQFLFEYFSETQRNKGNFPGRFSGRQFSNSRSEMNVSTLELGDSALYLCASSSTVVTSDGYTFGSGTRLTVV.